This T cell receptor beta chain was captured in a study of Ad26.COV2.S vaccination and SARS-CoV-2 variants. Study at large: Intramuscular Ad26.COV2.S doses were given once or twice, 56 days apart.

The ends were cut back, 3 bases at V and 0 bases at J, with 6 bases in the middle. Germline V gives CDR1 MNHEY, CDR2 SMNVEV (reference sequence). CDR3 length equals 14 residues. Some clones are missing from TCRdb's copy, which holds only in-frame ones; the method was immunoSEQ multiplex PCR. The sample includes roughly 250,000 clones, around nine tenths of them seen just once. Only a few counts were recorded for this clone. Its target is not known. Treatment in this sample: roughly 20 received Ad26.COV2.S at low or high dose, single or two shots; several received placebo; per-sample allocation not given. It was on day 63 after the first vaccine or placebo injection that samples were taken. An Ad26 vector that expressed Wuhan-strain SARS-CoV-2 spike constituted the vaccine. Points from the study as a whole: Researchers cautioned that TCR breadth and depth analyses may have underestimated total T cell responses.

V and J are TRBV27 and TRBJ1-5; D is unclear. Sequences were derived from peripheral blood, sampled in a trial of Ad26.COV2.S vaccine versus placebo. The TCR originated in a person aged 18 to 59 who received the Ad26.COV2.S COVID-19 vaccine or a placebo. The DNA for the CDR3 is TGTGCCAGCAGTTTTGCGGCTAGCAATCAGCCCCAGCATTTT. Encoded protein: CASSFAASNQPQHF.